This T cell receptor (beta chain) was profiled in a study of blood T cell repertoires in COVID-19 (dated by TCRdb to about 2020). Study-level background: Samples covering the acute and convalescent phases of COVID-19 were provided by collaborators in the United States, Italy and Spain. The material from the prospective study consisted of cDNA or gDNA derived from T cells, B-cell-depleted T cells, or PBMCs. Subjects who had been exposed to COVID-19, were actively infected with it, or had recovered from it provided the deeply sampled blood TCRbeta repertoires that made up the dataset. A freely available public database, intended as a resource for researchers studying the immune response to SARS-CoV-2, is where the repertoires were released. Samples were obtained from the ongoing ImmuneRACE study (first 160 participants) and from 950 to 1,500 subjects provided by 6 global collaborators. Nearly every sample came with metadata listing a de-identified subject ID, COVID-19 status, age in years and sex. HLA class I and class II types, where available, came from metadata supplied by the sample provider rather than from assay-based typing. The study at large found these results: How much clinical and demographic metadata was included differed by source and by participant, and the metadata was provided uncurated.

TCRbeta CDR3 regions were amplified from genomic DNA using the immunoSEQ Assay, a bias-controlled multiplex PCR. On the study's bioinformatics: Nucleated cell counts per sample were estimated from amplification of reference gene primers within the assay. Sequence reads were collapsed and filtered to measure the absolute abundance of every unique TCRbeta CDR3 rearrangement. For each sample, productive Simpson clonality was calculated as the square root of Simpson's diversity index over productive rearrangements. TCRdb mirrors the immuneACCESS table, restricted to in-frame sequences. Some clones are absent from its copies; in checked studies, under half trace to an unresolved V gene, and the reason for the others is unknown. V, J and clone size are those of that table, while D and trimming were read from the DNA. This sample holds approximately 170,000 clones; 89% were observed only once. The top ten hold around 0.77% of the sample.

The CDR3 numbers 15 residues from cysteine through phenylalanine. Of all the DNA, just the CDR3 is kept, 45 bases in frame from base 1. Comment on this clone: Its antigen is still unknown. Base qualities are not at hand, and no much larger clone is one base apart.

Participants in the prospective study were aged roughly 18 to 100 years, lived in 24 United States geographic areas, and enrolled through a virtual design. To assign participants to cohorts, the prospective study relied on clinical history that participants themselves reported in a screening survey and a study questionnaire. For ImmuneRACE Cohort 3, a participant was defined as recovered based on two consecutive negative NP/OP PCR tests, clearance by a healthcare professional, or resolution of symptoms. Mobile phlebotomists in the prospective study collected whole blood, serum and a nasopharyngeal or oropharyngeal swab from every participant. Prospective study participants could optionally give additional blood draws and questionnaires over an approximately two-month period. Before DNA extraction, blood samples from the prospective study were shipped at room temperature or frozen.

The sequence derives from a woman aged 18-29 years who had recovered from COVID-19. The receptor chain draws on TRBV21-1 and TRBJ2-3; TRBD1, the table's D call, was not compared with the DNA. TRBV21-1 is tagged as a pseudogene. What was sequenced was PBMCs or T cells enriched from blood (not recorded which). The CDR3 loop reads CASSKASRRKDTQYF. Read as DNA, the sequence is TGTGCCAGCAGCAAAGCGTCCAGGCGAAAAGATACGCAGTATTTT.